This TCR beta chain was captured by sequencing in a study of cytomegalovirus exposure and HLA in healthy donors. For this clone: Its specificity is not known.

This CDR3 has 18 amino acids. Germline CDR1 reads SGHRS; CDR2 reads YFSETQ. V dropped 0 bases and J dropped 2; count of bases not matched to a gene: 11. Assay used: immunoSEQ multiplex PCR; TCRdb lists only in-frame clones, some missing. The sample comprises 150,000 to 200,000 clones, around 86% of which are singletons, and more than 1.2% rests with the top ten. Study-level results: Using the classifier, cytomegalovirus status was reportedly diagnosed with high specificity and sensitivity. It was about 180 TCR beta chains that were listed as cytomegalovirus-associated. A subsequent analysis found that TCR clusters from the first cohort also tended to co-occur in the approximately 130 validation repertoires, with less than 95% of cluster scores above 0.

J is TRBJ2-3 and V is TRBV5-1; 8 nucleotides match TRBD2. Sequencing input: PBMCs. This receptor was taken from a woman aged 18-29 years in good health and CMV-seronegative. CDR3 protein: CASSLGDSGVTVTDTQYF. The CDR3, as DNA: TGCGCCAGCAGCTTGGGTGATAGCGGGGTTACAGTCACAGATACGCAGTATTTT. The full variable domain, completed using reference TRBV5-1 and TRBJ2-3, is KAGVTQTPRYLIKTRGQQVTLSCSPISGHRSVSWYQQTPGQGLQFLFEYFSETQRNKGNFPGRFSGRQFSNSRSEMNVSTLELGDSALYLCASSLGDSGVTVTDTQYFGPGTRLTVL.